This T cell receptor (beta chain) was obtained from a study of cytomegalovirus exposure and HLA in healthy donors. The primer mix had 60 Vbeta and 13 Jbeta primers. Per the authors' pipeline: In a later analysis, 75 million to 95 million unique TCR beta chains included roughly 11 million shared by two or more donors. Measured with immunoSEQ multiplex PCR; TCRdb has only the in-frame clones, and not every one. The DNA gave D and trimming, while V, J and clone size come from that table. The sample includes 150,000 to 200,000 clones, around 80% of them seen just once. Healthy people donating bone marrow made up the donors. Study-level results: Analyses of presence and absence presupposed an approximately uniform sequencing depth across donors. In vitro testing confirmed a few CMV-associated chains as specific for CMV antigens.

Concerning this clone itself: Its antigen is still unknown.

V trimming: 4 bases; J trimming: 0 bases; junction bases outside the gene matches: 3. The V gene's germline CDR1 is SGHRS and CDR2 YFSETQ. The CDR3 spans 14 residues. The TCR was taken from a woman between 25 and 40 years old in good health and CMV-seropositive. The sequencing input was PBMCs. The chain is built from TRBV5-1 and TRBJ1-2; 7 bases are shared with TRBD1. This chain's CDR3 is CASSTGTANYGYTF. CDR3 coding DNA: TGCGCCAGCAGCACCGGGACAGCTAACTATGGCTACACCTTC.